These 7 T cell receptor beta chains came from one sample sequenced in a study of cytomegalovirus exposure and HLA in healthy donors (dated by TCRdb to about 2017). The library was generated by the immunoSEQ multiplex PCR assay. The multiplex PCR relied on a mix of 60 forward primers for TCR Vbeta segments and 13 reverse primers for TCR Jbeta segments. TCRdb took over this immuneACCESS table, retaining in-frame rearrangements with V and J assigned. Such tables are incomplete; in checked studies, under half of the missing clones stem from an unresolved V gene, and the remainder is unexplained. The sample data list under 200,000 clones, and over 65% of these were observed just once. Of the sample, 2.8% falls within the top ten clones. Material: PBMCs. These receptors originate from a woman aged 40-49 years in good health and CMV-seropositive.

This chain uses TRBV6-6 with TRBJ2-5, with D unclear. The last part of the DNA fits TRBJ2-7 better; the J call may be wrong. This CDR3 comprises 13 residues. CDR1 and CDR2 from the germline V gene are MNHNY and SVGAGI (reference sequence). CDR3 DNA: TGTGCCAGCACCACTGACACGTCCTACGAGCAGTACTTC. It codes for CASTTDTSYEQYF.

The rearrangement joins TRBV27 to TRBJ2-7, with D possibly matching TRBD1 (6 bases). V was clipped by 2 bases and J by 0 bases, with 11 bases between them. The germline V gene encodes CDR1 MNHEY and CDR2 SMNVEV (reference sequence). The CDR3 length is 15 residues. CDR3 nucleotides: TGTGCCAGCAGTTTAAGTGGGGGCAGCTCCTACGAGCAGTACTTC. Translating gives CASSLSGGSSYEQYF.

The chain joins TRBV28 to TRBJ1-5; 9 positions agree with TRBD1. CDR3 length equals 16 residues. V shed 4 bases and J 8 bases; nucleotides not matched to a gene: 12. Germline-derived CDR1 and CDR2 are MDHEN and SYDVKM. The CDR3 here is CASSSWTGELAKPQHF. DNA for the CDR3: TGTGCCAGCAGTTCCTGGACAGGGGAGTTGGCTAAGCCCCAGCATTTT.

V usage is TRBV5-1 and J usage is TRBJ1-2; D is unclear. Trimming removed 2 bases at V and 10 bases at J, with 21 bases between. Germline assignment: CDR1 SGHRS and CDR2 YFSETQ. This CDR3 region has 15 residues. CDR3 in DNA: TGCGCCAGCAGCTTTGGATCGTTACAGTCTCTCGTCTACACCTTC. This gives the protein CASSFGSLQSLVYTF.

The table lists this clone with a few counts. The chain uses TRBV6-5 and TRBJ1-2; D uncertain. With 7 bases removed from V and 5 bases from J, the gap between germline ends came to 11 bases. The V gene's germline CDR1 is MNHEY and CDR2 SVGAGI. The CDR3 has 12 amino acids. CDR3 nucleotide sequence: TGTGCCAGCACCCAAGGGAGATATGGCTACACCTTC. This sequence encodes CASTQGRYGYTF.

This clone was observed a few times. The genes are TRBV11-3 and TRBJ2-2; D is possibly TRBD2 (7 bases). There are 15 residues in the CDR3. Deletions cut 4 bases from V and 3 bases from J, with 12 bases between. Germline CDR1 is SGHNT and CDR2 is YENEEA. The CDR3 is CASSYAGADTGELFF. The CDR3 DNA reads as TGTGCCAGCAGCTATGCGGGGGCGGACACCGGGGAGCTGTTTTTT.

This chain joins TRBV4-3 and TRBJ2-1; maybe TRBD1 (5 bases). Trimming removed 0 bases at V and 10 bases at J, with 10 bases between. Germline CDR1 and CDR2: LGHNA and YSLEER. The CDR3 contains 13 residues. CDR3 sequence (DNA): TGCGCCAGCAGCCAAGAATTGCGGACAGAGCAGTTCTTC. This encodes CASSQELRTEQFF.